This T cell receptor (beta chain) was identified in a study of tumor and adjacent non-tumor tissue in lung cancer. TCRbeta libraries were built with three rounds of nested PCR, modified from ARM-PCR. TCRdb re-called the multiplex PCR reads with MiXCR, one entry per CDR3 protein. The table lists around 74,000 distinct CDR3 sequences, around 70% of them singletons, with 28% in the top ten. This sample's RNA came from whole unsorted tissue. The normal lung tissue was taken more than 3 cm from the tumor edge. A note on this clonotype: One end of the junction is discordant with germline, which a read error may explain.

The CDR3 runs to 13 residues. Germline CDR1 SGHAT, CDR2 FQNNGV. The chain has TRBV11-2 and TRBJ2-1, with D unclear. Sequenced material: distant non-tumor lung tissue. The origin of this receptor is a woman in her forties or fifties with non-small cell lung cancer. In DNA form, the CDR3 reads TGTGCCAGCAGCTCTAATCCCAGAAATCAACAGTTATTC. Amino acid sequence: CASSSNPRNQQLF.